A selection of T cell receptor beta chains follows, all from one sample in a study of cytomegalovirus exposure and HLA in healthy donors. Here immunoSEQ multiplex PCR was the method, and the copy in TCRdb shows in-frame clones only, minus some. This sample has more than 110,000 clones, with around 82% found just once. Sequencing was carried out using PBMCs. These TCRs come from a man aged 35-49 years in good health and CMV-seropositive. The CDR3 runs from the conserved cysteine through the conserved F or W. A D gene is named only where the DNA matches it firmly. Not every row has a clone size; where given, it reads once, few, many or a size class.

abundance: .; j_gene: TRBJ1-2; d_gene: TRBD1; v_gene: TRBV6-5; CDR3aa: CASSHQGAGGYTF; CDR3nt: TGTGCCAGCAGCCACCAGGGGGCTGGGGGCTACACCTTC
abundance: .; j_gene: TRBJ2-3; d_gene: TRBD2; v_gene: TRBV5-6; CDR3aa: CASSLELAGVTDTQYF; CDR3nt: TGTGCCAGCAGCTTGGAACTAGCGGGGGTCACAGATACGCAGTATTTT
abundance: once; j_gene: TRBJ2-7; d_gene: .; v_gene: TRBV6-5; CDR3aa: CASSPGFSYEQYF; CDR3nt: TGTGCCAGCAGTCCGGGGTTCTCCTACGAGCAGTACTTC
abundance: few; j_gene: TRBJ2-7; d_gene: TRBD2; v_gene: TRBV5-1; CDR3aa: CASSPSLAGGPGEQYF; CDR3nt: TGCGCCAGCAGCCCGTCTTTAGCGGGAGGGCCGGGGGAGCAGTACTTC
abundance: .; j_gene: TRBJ1-2; d_gene: .; v_gene: TRBV27; CDR3aa: CASSHGENYGYTF; CDR3nt: TGTGCCAGCAGTCACGGGGAGAACTATGGCTACACCTTC
abundance: .; j_gene: TRBJ2-3; d_gene: .; v_gene: TRBV4-2; CDR3aa: CASSQDSTPSTDTQYF; CDR3nt: TGTGCCAGCAGCCAAGACAGTACCCCTAGCACAGATACGCAGTATTTT
abundance: .; j_gene: TRBJ2-7; d_gene: TRBD1; v_gene: TRBV28; CDR3aa: CASSPGQQPYEQYF; CDR3nt: TGTGCCAGCAGCCCGGGACAGCAACCCTACGAGCAGTACTTC
abundance: .; j_gene: TRBJ2-7; d_gene: .; v_gene: TRBV13; CDR3aa: CASSLRRVSSYEQYF; CDR3nt: TGTGCCAGCAGCTTACGCAGGGTTAGCTCCTACGAGCAGTACTTC
abundance: .; j_gene: TRBJ1-2; d_gene: .; v_gene: TRBV7-8; CDR3aa: CASSSDSANYGYTF; CDR3nt: TGTGCCAGCAGCTCGGACAGCGCTAACTATGGCTACACCTTC
abundance: .; j_gene: TRBJ2-1; d_gene: .; v_gene: TRBV5-1; CDR3aa: CASSLSRGEQFF; CDR3nt: TGCGCCAGCAGCTTGAGCAGGGGTGAGCAGTTCTTC
abundance: once; j_gene: TRBJ2-7; d_gene: .; v_gene: TRBV6-6; CDR3aa: CASSDRIGGSYEQYF; CDR3nt: TGTGCCAGCAGTGACAGAATTGGGGGGTCCTACGAGCAGTACTTC
abundance: .; j_gene: TRBJ2-3; d_gene: .; v_gene: TRBV6-4; CDR3aa: CAGRGARGLFTQYF; CDR3nt: TGTGCCGGCCGGGGGGCCCGGGGGTTATTTACGCAGTATTTT
abundance: .; j_gene: TRBJ1-5; d_gene: .; v_gene: TRBV6-5; CDR3aa: CASTPSRGAGQPQHF; CDR3nt: TGTGCCAGCACTCCGAGTCGGGGGGCGGGTCAGCCCCAGCATTTT
abundance: .; j_gene: TRBJ2-7; d_gene: TRBD1; v_gene: TRBV11-2; CDR3aa: CASSPRDRSPYEQYF; CDR3nt: TGTGCCAGCAGCCCCCGGGACAGGTCTCCCTACGAGCAGTACTTC
abundance: .; j_gene: TRBJ2-4; d_gene: .; v_gene: TRBV18; CDR3aa: CASSPRPERTKNIQYF; CDR3nt: TGTGCCAGCTCACCCAGACCCGAGAGGACCAAAAACATTCAGTACTTC
abundance: .; j_gene: TRBJ2-3; d_gene: .; v_gene: TRBV27; CDR3aa: CASSGWGVTDTQYF; CDR3nt: TGTGCCAGCAGTGGATGGGGGGTCACAGATACGCAGTATTTT
abundance: once; j_gene: TRBJ1-2; d_gene: TRBD1; v_gene: TRBV6-1; CDR3aa: CASRMTGGYGYTF; CDR3nt: TGTGCCAGCCGAATGACAGGGGGATATGGCTACACCTTC
abundance: .; j_gene: TRBJ2-1; d_gene: TRBD2; v_gene: TRBV19; CDR3aa: CASRAVAGVGYNEQFF; CDR3nt: TGTGCCAGTAGAGCGGTAGCGGGAGTAGGTTACAATGAGCAGTTCTTC
abundance: .; j_gene: TRBJ2-7; d_gene: .; v_gene: TRBV5-6; CDR3aa: CASSLVQNGYEQYF; CDR3nt: TGTGCCAGCAGCTTGGTACAGAACGGCTACGAGCAGTACTTC
abundance: .; j_gene: TRBJ1-2; d_gene: .; v_gene: TRBV5-8; CDR3aa: CASSGNPDSLYGYTF; CDR3nt: TGTGCCAGCAGCGGTAATCCCGACAGCCTCTATGGCTACACCTTC
abundance: few; j_gene: TRBJ1-5; d_gene: .; v_gene: TRBV6-1; CDR3aa: CASSDLQPQHF; CDR3nt: TGTGCCAGCAGTGACCTTCAGCCCCAGCATTTT
abundance: .; j_gene: TRBJ1-4; d_gene: .; v_gene: TRBV5-1; CDR3aa: CASSRGSLNEKLFF; CDR3nt: TGCGCCAGCAGTCGGGGGAGCCTTAATGAAAAACTGTTTTTT
abundance: .; j_gene: TRBJ1-2; d_gene: TRBD1; v_gene: TRBV2; CDR3aa: CASSLDRGPRGYGYTF; CDR3nt: TGTGCCAGCAGTTTAGACAGGGGCCCCAGGGGCTATGGCTACACCTTC
abundance: many; j_gene: TRBJ2-1; d_gene: TRBD2; v_gene: TRBV11-2; CDR3aa: CASLPGLANNNEQFF; CDR3nt: TGTGCCAGCCTTCCGGGACTAGCAAATAACAATGAGCAGTTCTTC
abundance: .; j_gene: TRBJ1-1; d_gene: .; v_gene: TRBV11-2; CDR3aa: CASRTSGSTEAFF; CDR3nt: TGTGCCAGCAGAACCTCGGGAAGCACTGAAGCTTTCTTT
abundance: .; j_gene: TRBJ1-1; d_gene: TRBD1; v_gene: TRBV7-2; CDR3aa: CASSREILGQIHMNTEAFF; CDR3nt: TGTGCCAGCAGCCGCGAAATCTTGGGACAGATCCACATGAACACTGAAGCTTTCTTT
abundance: .; j_gene: TRBJ2-1; d_gene: TRBD1; v_gene: TRBV15; CDR3aa: CATSIRRPGQGGNEQFF; CDR3nt: TGTGCCACCAGCATTCGCCGACCGGGACAGGGGGGCAATGAGCAGTTCTTC
abundance: .; j_gene: TRBJ2-7; d_gene: TRBD1; v_gene: TRBV6-5; CDR3aa: CASSYSGTGSYEQYF; CDR3nt: TGTGCCAGCAGTTACTCAGGGACAGGCTCCTACGAGCAGTACTTC
abundance: .; j_gene: TRBJ2-7; d_gene: .; v_gene: TRBV5-4; CDR3aa: CASSLDLSYEQYF; CDR3nt: TGTGCCAGCAGCTTAGACTTATCCTACGAGCAGTACTTC
abundance: .; j_gene: TRBJ2-7; d_gene: .; v_gene: TRBV2; CDR3aa: CASSRFRGDEQYF; CDR3nt: TGTGCCAGCAGTCGGTTCAGGGGTGACGAGCAGTACTTC
abundance: .; j_gene: TRBJ1-1; d_gene: .; v_gene: TRBV5-5; CDR3aa: CASSLYTGGVIAEAFF; CDR3nt: TGTGCCAGCAGCTTGTATACGGGAGGGGTTATCGCTGAAGCTTTCTTT
abundance: .; j_gene: TRBJ1-1; d_gene: .; v_gene: TRBV5-1; CDR3aa: CASSIQTVNTEAFF; CDR3nt: TGCGCCAGCTCCATCCAGACAGTGAACACTGAAGCTTTCTTT
abundance: .; j_gene: TRBJ2-7; d_gene: TRBD1; v_gene: TRBV5-1; CDR3aa: CASRWGQTSSYEQYF; CDR3nt: TGCGCCAGCAGGTGGGGACAGACGAGCTCCTACGAGCAGTACTTC
abundance: few; j_gene: TRBJ2-3; d_gene: TRBD2; v_gene: TRBV27; CDR3aa: CASSLWRGGDTQYF; CDR3nt: TGTGCCAGCAGTTTATGGCGGGGGGGAGATACGCAGTATTTT
abundance: .; j_gene: TRBJ2-7; d_gene: TRBD1; v_gene: TRBV7-8; CDR3aa: CASSPDRGISYEQYF; CDR3nt: TGTGCCAGCAGCCCTGACAGGGGAATCTCCTACGAGCAGTACTTC
abundance: .; j_gene: TRBJ2-1; d_gene: .; v_gene: TRBV4-2; CDR3aa: CASSRIHRETDEQFF; CDR3nt: TGTGCCAGCAGCCGGATTCACAGGGAAACGGATGAGCAGTTCTTC
abundance: .; j_gene: TRBJ1-2; d_gene: .; v_gene: TRBV5-6; CDR3aa: CASSLVQVNHGYTF; CDR3nt: TGTGCCAGCAGCTTGGTTCAGGTCAACCATGGCTACACCTTC
abundance: .; j_gene: TRBJ1-2; d_gene: .; v_gene: TRBV4-3; CDR3aa: CASSFGQNYGYTF; CDR3nt: TGCGCCAGCAGCTTCGGACAGAACTATGGCTACACCTTC
abundance: .; j_gene: TRBJ1-2; d_gene: .; v_gene: TRBV9; CDR3aa: CASSVAFAEGGYTF; CDR3nt: TGTGCCAGCAGCGTAGCTTTCGCGGAGGGTGGCTACACCTTC
abundance: .; j_gene: TRBJ2-5; d_gene: .; v_gene: TRBV18; CDR3aa: CASSPPDRYQETQYF; CDR3nt: TGTGCCAGCTCACCGCCAGACAGGTACCAAGAGACCCAGTACTTC
abundance: .; j_gene: TRBJ2-7; d_gene: TRBD1; v_gene: TRBV19; CDR3aa: CASSIGQGGEQYF; CDR3nt: TGTGCCAGTAGCATCGGACAGGGGGGTGAGCAGTACTTC
abundance: .; j_gene: TRBJ1-1; d_gene: TRBD1; v_gene: TRBV6-6; CDR3aa: CASIDRGVAFF; CDR3nt: TGTGCCAGCATTGACAGGGGTGTAGCTTTCTTT